This record covers a single TCR beta chain. The antigen is unknown. The CDR3 loop spans 14 amino acids. V lost 5 bases and J lost 2, with 12 bases in between. Germline V CDR1 and CDR2: SQVTM, ANQGSEA. This entry belongs to a study of OX40 agonist ivuxolimab in advanced cancers. Study-level background: Every patient in dose escalation had hepatocellular carcinoma, melanoma, renal cell or head and neck cancer. Among those treated, three patients had partial responses, one with hepatocellular carcinoma and two with cutaneous melanoma. General study results and limits: Dosing at 0.1 to 3.0 mg/kg was accompanied by clonal expansion of CD4+ and CD8+ blood T cells by week 6.

Method: immunoSEQ multiplex PCR; TCRdb's copy keeps in-frame clones and lacks some. This sample yields about 44,000 clones, of which around 87% are seen a single time; about 0.37% belongs to the top ten. The clonotype originates from an adult with an advanced solid tumor such as melanoma, head and neck, liver or kidney cancer. This chain uses TRBV29-1 with TRBJ1-4; no clear D gene. The specimen was CD4+ or CD8+ T cells sorted from blood, collected in a trial of the OX40 agonist ivuxolimab. This chain's CDR3 is CSVSLEETNEKLFF. The CDR3 DNA reads TGCAGCGTTTCCCTCGAGGAGACTAATGAAAAACTGTTTTTT.